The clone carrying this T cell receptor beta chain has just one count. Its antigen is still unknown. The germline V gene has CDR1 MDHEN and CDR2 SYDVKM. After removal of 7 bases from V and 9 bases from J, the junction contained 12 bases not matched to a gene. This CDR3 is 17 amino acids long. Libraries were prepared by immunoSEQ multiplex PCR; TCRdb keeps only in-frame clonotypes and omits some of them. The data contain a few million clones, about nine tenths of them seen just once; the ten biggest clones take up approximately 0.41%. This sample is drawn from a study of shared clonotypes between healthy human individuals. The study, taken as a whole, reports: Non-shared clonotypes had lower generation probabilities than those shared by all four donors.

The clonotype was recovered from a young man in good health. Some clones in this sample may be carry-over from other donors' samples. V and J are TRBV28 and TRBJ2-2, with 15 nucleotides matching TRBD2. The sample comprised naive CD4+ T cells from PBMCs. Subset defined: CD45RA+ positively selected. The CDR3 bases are TGTGCCAGCACTCGGACTAGCGGGAGGGCCTGGGTACGGGAGCTGTTTTTT. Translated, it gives CASTRTSGRAWVRELFF.